This entry lists 3 T cell receptor beta chains sequenced from one sample in a study of cytomegalovirus exposure and HLA in healthy donors. Vbeta (60) and Jbeta (13) primers were used in the PCR. The assay was immunoSEQ multiplex PCR, and TCRdb's table has in-frame clones only and misses some. Found here are more than 45,000 clones, nearly 85% of them singletons; the top ten hold more than 1.5%. Specimen: PBMCs. The receptors originated from a man aged 30 to 45 in good health and CMV-seronegative.

The chain couples TRBV19 to TRBJ1-1; D may be TRBD1 (5 bases). CDR3 length: 14 residues. The ends were cut back, 4 bases at V and 0 bases at J, with 9 bases in the middle. Germline V CDR1 and CDR2: LNHDA, SQIVND (reference sequence). CDR3: CASSTGHLNTEAFF. CDR3 nucleotide sequence: TGTGCCAGTAGTACCGGACACTTGAACACTGAAGCTTTCTTT. Together with reference TRBV19 and TRBJ1-1, the CDR3 gives the full variable domain: DGGITQSPKYLFRKEGQNVTLSCEQNLNHDAMYWYRQDPGQGLRLIYYSQIVNDFQKGDIAEGYSVSREKKESFPLTVTSAQKNPTAFYLCASSTGHLNTEAFFGQGTRLTVV.

The chain has TRBV2 and TRBJ2-1; tentative D call: TRBD1 (6 bases). Germline assignment: CDR1 SNHLY and CDR2 FYNNEI. V lost 4 bases and J lost 8, with 21 bases in between. The CDR3 sequence is 16 residues long. The CDR3, as DNA: TGTGCCAGCAGTGGAGGACAGTTTTCGACTCTAGATGAGCAGTTCTTC. Its protein is CASSGGQFSTLDEQFF.

The rearrangement uses TRBV10-2 and TRBJ1-6, with a weak D call TRBD1 (5 bases). The germline gives CDR1 WSHSY, CDR2 SAAADI. V gave up 6 bases and J gave up 7 bases, with 16 bases separating them. The CDR3 contains 15 residues. CDR3 DNA sequence: TGCGCCAGCAGACTATCGTTGGGGGGGAATTCACCCCTCCACTTT. Translated: CASRLSLGGNSPLHF.